The 10 T cell receptor delta chains below were found in one sample sequenced in a study of gamma-delta chains in newborns, infants, children. TCRdb re-called the reads via CATT. The sample lists under 8,000 delta-chain clones, roughly 0.7% occurring once. The sample consisted of blood. The receptor source for this set is a child who was a newborn, infant or young child, either healthy, febrile or measles-vaccinated (not recorded which).

This clone is medium-sized. CDR3 nucleotides: TGTGCCTGTGACATCGTCGGGTCCTGGGACACCCGACAGATGTTTTTC. Encoded protein: CACDIVGSWDTRQMFF. The chain recombines TRDV2 with TRDJ3; D not resolved. Germline-derived CDR1 and CDR2 are GEAIGNYY and EKD. This CDR3 has 16 amino acids. V shed 2 bases and J shed 1 base, with 8 bases lying between them.

A note on this clone: A much larger clone lies one base from this, so it may be a read error. The chain carries TRDV2 and TRDJ3; 8 bases are shared with TRDD3. J lost 6 bases, V lost 0 bases, and 6 bases had no gene match. Germline V CDR1 and CDR2: GEAIGNYY, EKD. The CDR3 runs 17 residues. The CDR3 region has the DNA TGTGCCTGTGACACCGTACTGGGGGCCTTGGACACCCGACAGATGTTTTTC. This gives the protein CACDTVLGALDTRQMFF.

Notes on this clone: This likely came from a read error, as a far larger clone is one base away. Additional DNA sequences in this sample encode the identical CDR3. The chain joins TRDV2 to TRDJ3; TRDD3 aligns across 9 bases. Germline assignment: CDR1 GEAIGNYY and CDR2 EKD. The CDR3 runs to 20 residues. The junction had 12 bases not matched to a gene; V was cut back by 0 bases and J by 4 bases. CDR3 region: CACDTVTGGPSSWDTRQMFF. In nucleotides, the CDR3 is TGTGCCTGTGACACCGTGACTGGGGGACCCAGCTCTTGGGACACCCGACAGATGTTTTTC.

On this clone itself: Possible read error: a much larger clone is one base away. The chain employs TRDV2 and TRDJ2; 9 nucleotides line up with TRDD3. This CDR3 spans 15 amino acids. CDR1 and CDR2 from the germline V gene are GEAIGNYY and EKD. In DNA form, the CDR3 reads TGTGCCTGTGACACCATCTGGGGGATGACAGCACACCTCTTCTTT. It encodes CACDTIWGMTAHLFF.

With respect to this clone: This may come from a read error, since a much larger clone is one base off. The identical CDR3 is also encoded by other nucleotide sequences in the sample. This sequence joins TRDV2 and TRDJ1; TRDD3 matches at 10 bases. This CDR3 spans 15 amino acids. CDR1 and CDR2 from the germline V gene are GEAIGNYY and EKD. The CDR3 bases are TGTGCTTGTGAGCGTACTGGGGGATACACCGATAAACTCATCTTT. Its translation: CACERTGGYTDKLIF.

This clone rates as medium-sized (0.01 to 0.1%). In the same sample, other DNA sequences code for this CDR3. The chain joins TRDV2 to TRDJ3; 7 positions match TRDD3. Germline V lookup: CDR1 GEAIGNYY, CDR2 EKD. V lost 3 bases and J lost 0; bases outside the gene matches: 7. CDR3 length: 18 residues. CDR3 protein: CACDSGDSRSWDTRQMFF. Here the CDR3 DNA reads TGTGCCTGTGACTCGGGGGATTCTCGCTCCTGGGACACCCGACAGATGTTTTTC.

With respect to this clone: The TCRdb protein comes from a much larger clone and disagrees with this DNA's translation at residue 17, likely due to a read error; the protein given here is derived from the DNA. This sequence joins TRDV2 and TRDJ3, with 9 bases aligning to TRDD3. Germline values: CDR1 GEAIGNYY, CDR2 EKD. The CDR3 sequence is 19 residues long. The CDR3 DNA reads as TGTGCCTGTGACACAATACTGGGGGAAAGCTCCTGGGACACCCGACAGACGTTTTTC. Translated: CACDTILGESSWDTRQTFF.

This clone occurred a few times. A read error likely explains why the TCRdb protein, taken from a much larger clone, differs from this DNA's translation at residue 6; the protein shown is translated from the DNA. The chain combines TRDV2 with TRDJ3; D perhaps matches TRDD3 (5 bases). Germline CDR1 and CDR2: GEAIGNYY and EKD. The CDR3 sequence is 18 residues long. The germline V and J ends were trimmed by 0 bases and 0 bases, with 11 bases remaining between them. DNA for the CDR3: TGTGCCTGTGACACCATTGGGGCTAGCTCCTGGGACACCCGACAGATGTTTTTC. Protein sequence: CACDTIGASSWDTRQMFF.

This clone was seen a handful of times. For this DNA, TCRdb reports the protein of a much larger clone, which diverges at residue 7, most likely from a read error; the protein presented here is translated directly from the DNA. The chain combines TRDV2 with TRDJ2, with a possible D match to TRDD3 (5 bases). Germline CDR1 reads GEAIGNYY; CDR2 reads EKD. V was pared by 2 bases and J by 0 bases, with 12 bases between. The CDR3 is 16 residues long. Here the CDR3 DNA reads TGTGCCTGTGACATACTGGAGGATACTTTGACAGCACAACTCTTCTTT. The encoded protein is CACDILEDTLTAQLFF.

This clone qualifies as medium-sized. Other nucleotide sequences from this sample produce the same CDR3. The chain joins TRDV3 to TRDJ3; TRDD3 aligns across 8 bases. With 3 bases clipped from V and 0 bases from J, the junction kept 4 bases outside the gene matches. Germline V CDR1 and CDR2: TVYSNPD, GDNSRS (reference sequence). The CDR3 contains 16 residues. The CDR3 is CALLGAGSWDTRQMFF. CDR3 sequence (DNA): TGTGCCTTACTGGGGGCTGGCTCCTGGGACACCCGACAGATGTTTTTC.